This T cell receptor (beta chain) was sequenced during a study of early T cells in non-severe SARS-CoV-2 infection. TCRdb itself ran the 5' RACE reads through MiXCR, one entry per CDR3 protein. The sample yields under 95,000 distinct CDR3 sequences, 14% to 15% seen once. Germline CDR1 reads SQVTM; CDR2 reads ANQGSEA. V shed 7 bases and J 1 base; nucleotides not matched to a gene: 5. CDR3 length: 14 amino acids. The sequencing sample was made of whole blood. The chain employs TRBV29-1 and TRBJ1-2; 11 bases fit TRBD1. This receptor was obtained from an adult who was a healthcare worker with PCR-confirmed SARS-CoV-2 infection or an uninfected control (not recorded which). The CDR3 bases are TGCAGCGCCGCCGGGACAGGGGGTAACTATGGCTACACCTTC. Amino acids: CSAAGTGGNYGYTF.